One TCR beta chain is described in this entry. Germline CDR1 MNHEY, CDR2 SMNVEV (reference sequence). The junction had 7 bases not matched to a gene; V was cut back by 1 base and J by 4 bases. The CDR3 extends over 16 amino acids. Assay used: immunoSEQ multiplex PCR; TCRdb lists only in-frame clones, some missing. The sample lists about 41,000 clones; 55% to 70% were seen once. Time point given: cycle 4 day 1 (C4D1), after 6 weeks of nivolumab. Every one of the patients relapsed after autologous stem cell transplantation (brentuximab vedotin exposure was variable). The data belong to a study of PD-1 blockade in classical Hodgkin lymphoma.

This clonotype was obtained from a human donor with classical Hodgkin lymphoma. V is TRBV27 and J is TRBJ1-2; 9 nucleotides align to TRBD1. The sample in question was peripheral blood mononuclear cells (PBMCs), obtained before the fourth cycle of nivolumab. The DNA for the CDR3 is TGTGCCAGCAGTTTATACGGGACAGGGAACCCCTATGGCTACACCTTC. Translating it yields CASSLYGTGNPYGYTF.